One and the same sample provided the 3 T cell receptor beta chains below, sequenced in a study of cytomegalovirus exposure and HLA in healthy donors. In the PCR, 60 Vbeta and 13 Jbeta primers were used. Clones were read by immunoSEQ multiplex PCR, and TCRdb kept only the in-frame ones, dropping some. Found here are about 82,000 clones, 70% to 90% of them singletons; the top ten hold approximately 2.2%. The sequencing sample was made of PBMCs. These receptors all come from a man aged 18 to 29 in good health and CMV-seronegative.

The chain is built from TRBV28 and TRBJ2-3; TRBD1 matches 9 bases. The V and J ends lost 8 bases and 1 base, in that order; junction bases with no gene match: 19. Germline-derived CDR1 and CDR2 are MDHEN and SYDVKM. The CDR3 is made up of 19 amino acids. The CDR3 protein is CASDRRGGQGNRRTDTQYF. For the CDR3, the DNA is TGTGCCAGCGACCGGAGAGGGGGACAGGGTAATCGGCGCACAGATACGCAGTATTTT.

V is TRBV18 and J is TRBJ2-1; TRBD2 might be the D (6 bases). The CDR3 runs 15 residues. The germline gives CDR1 KGHSH, CDR2 LQKENI. The V gene lost 3 bases and the J gene lost 6 bases, with 15 bases spanning the gap. The CDR3 sequence: CASSPPQGGRNEQFF. Here the CDR3 DNA reads TGTGCCAGCTCACCCCCCCAGGGAGGACGCAATGAGCAGTTCTTC.

This chain joins TRBV19 and TRBJ2-3; 7 bases line up with TRBD1. The CDR3 covers 15 residues. The germline CDR1 and CDR2 sequences are LNHDA and SQIVND (reference sequence). Trimming removed 6 bases from V and 2 bases from J; junction bases left unmatched: 8. CDR3 in amino acids: CASSASGGTTDTQYF. Here the CDR3 DNA reads TGTGCCAGTAGCGCGTCAGGGGGTACCACAGATACGCAGTATTTT.